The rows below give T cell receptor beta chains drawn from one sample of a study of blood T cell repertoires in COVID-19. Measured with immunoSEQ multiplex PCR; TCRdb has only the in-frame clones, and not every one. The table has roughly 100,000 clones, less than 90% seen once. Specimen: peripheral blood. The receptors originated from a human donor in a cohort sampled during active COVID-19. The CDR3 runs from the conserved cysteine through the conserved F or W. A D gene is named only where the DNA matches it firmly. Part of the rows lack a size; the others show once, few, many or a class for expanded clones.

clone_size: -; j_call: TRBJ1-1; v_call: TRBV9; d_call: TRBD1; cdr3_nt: TGTGCCAGCAGCGTAGCGGACAGGCTGCCTTTCTTT; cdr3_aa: CASSVADRLPFF
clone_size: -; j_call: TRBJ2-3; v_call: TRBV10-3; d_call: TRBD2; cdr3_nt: TGTGCCATCAGTGACAATATTGGTGCTAGCGGGGGGGAAGATACGCAGTATTTT; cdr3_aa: CAISDNIGASGGEDTQYF
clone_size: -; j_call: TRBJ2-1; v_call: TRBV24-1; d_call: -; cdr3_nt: TGTGCCACCAGTCAAACCTGGGGCAGGGGAGCCTACAATGAGCAGTTCTTC; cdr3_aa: CATSQTWGRGAYNEQFF
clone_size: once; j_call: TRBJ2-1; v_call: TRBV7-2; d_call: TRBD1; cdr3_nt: TGTGCCAGCAGCTTACCCGGGGGGGACAGGGGAAACAATGAGCAGTTCTTC; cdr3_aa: CASSLPGGDRGNNEQFF
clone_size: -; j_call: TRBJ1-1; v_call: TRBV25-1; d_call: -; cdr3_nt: TGTGCCAGCAGTGCAGGCGGACTCACTGAAGCTTTCTTT; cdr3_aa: CASSAGGLTEAFF
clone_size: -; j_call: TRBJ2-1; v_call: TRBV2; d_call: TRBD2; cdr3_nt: TGTGCCAGCAGTGAGGCTAGCGGGAGGGTCGATGAGCAGTTCTTC; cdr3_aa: CASSEASGRVDEQFF
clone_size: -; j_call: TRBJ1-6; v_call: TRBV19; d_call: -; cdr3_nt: TGTGCCAGTAGTATAGAGCCATTGTCACTCCTCCACTTT; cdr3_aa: CASSIEPLSLLHF
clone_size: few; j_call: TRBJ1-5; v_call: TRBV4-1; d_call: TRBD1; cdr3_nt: TGCGCCAGCAGCCAGACCCCGTACAGGGGGGTCAATCAGCCCCAGCATTTT; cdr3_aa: CASSQTPYRGVNQPQHF
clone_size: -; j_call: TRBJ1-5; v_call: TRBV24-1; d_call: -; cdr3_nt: TGTGCCACCAGTGTGGGGGCGGGGGACCATCAGCCCCAGCATTTT; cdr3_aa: CATSVGAGDHQPQHF
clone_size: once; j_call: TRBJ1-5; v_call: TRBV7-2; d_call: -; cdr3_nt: TGTGCCAGCAGCTTAGGGAGAAGCAATCAGCCCCAGCATTTT; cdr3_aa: CASSLGRSNQPQHF
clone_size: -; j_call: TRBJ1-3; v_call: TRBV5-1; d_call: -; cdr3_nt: TGCGCCAGCAGCTTCTCAGGGATCTCTGGAAACACCATATATTTT; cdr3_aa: CASSFSGISGNTIYF
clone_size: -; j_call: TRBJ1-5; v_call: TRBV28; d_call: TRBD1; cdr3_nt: TGTGCCAGCAGCCGACAGGGCCTTGGTTTTCAGCCCCAGCATTTT; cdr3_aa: CASSRQGLGFQPQHF
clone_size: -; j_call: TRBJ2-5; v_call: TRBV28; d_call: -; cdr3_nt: TGTGCCAGCGGGGCCTGGACAGACCAAGAGACCCAGTACTTC; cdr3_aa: CASGAWTDQETQYF
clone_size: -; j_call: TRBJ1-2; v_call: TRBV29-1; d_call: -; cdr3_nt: TGCAGCGTTATACAGGGAAACAGTGGCTACACCTTC; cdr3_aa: CSVIQGNSGYTF
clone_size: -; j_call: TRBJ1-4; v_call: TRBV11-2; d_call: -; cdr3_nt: TGTGCCAGCAGCTTATGGGGGGATAGGGAAAAACTGTTTTTT; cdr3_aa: CASSLWGDREKLFF
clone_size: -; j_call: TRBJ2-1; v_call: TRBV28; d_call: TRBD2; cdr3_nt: TGTGCCAGCAGTCCCAGGACTAGCGGGAGGGAATGGGAGTTCTTC; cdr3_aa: CASSPRTSGREWEFF
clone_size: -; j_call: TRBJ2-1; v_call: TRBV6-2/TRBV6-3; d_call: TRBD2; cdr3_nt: TGTGCCAGCAGCAGGTCACTAGCGGGGGCTGAGCAGTTCTTC; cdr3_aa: CASSRSLAGAEQFF